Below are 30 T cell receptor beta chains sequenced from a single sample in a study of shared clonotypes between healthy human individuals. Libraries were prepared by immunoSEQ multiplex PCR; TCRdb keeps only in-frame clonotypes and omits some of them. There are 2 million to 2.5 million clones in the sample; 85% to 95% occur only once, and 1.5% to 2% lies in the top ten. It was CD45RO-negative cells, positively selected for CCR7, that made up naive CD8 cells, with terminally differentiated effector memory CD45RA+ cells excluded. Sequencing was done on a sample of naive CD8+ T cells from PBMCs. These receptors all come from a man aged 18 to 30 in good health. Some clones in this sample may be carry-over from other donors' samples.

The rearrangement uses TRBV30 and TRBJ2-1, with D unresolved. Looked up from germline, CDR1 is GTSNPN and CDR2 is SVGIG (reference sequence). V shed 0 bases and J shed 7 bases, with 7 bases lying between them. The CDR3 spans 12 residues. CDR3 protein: CAWSVRVNEQFF. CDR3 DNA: TGTGCCTGGAGTGTAAGAGTAAATGAGCAGTTCTTC.

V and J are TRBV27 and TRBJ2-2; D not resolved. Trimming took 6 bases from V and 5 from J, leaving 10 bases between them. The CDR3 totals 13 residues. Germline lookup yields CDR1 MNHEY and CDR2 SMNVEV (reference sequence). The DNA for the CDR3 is TGTGCCAGCAGCAGGACCCTGACCGGGGAGCTGTTTTTT. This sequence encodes CASSRTLTGELFF.

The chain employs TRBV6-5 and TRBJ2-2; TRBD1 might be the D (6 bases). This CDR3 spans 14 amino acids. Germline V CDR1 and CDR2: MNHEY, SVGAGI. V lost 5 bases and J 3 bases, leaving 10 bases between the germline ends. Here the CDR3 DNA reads TGTGCCAGCAGTCAGGGGTCCCACACCGGGGAGCTGTTTTTT. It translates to CASSQGSHTGELFF.

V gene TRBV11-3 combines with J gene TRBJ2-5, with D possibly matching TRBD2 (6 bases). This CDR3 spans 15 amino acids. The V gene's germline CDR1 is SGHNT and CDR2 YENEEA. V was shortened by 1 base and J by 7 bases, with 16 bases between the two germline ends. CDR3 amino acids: CASSLGGVFLSTQYF. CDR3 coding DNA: TGTGCCAGCAGCTTAGGGGGGGTGTTCTTGTCGACCCAGTACTTC.

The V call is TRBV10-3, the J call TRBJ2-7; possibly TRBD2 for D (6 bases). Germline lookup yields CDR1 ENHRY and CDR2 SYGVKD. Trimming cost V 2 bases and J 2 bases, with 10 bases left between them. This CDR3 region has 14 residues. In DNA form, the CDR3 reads TGTGCCATCAGTGAGCTGCGGGATCCCTACGAGCAGTACTTC. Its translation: CAISELRDPYEQYF.

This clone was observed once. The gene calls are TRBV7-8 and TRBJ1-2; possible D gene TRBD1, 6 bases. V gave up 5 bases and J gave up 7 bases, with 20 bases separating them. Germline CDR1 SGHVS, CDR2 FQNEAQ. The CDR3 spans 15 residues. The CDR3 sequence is CASSAGPRDITGYTF. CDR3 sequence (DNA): TGTGCCAGCAGCGCAGGACCCCGGGACATAACTGGCTACACCTTC. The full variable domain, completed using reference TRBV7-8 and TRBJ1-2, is GAGVSQSPRYKVAKRGQDVALRCDPISGHVSLFWYQQALGQGPEFLTYFQNEAQLDKSGLPSDRFFAERPEGSVSTLKIQRTQQEDSAVYLCASSAGPRDITGYTFGSGTRLTVV.

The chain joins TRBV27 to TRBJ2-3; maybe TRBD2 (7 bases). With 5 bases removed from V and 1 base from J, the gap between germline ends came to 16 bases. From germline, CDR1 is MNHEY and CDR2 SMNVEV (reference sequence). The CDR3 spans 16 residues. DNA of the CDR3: TGTGCCAGCAGTATGGACCAGGGGAGGGGCACAGATACGCAGTATTTT. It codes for CASSMDQGRGTDTQYF.

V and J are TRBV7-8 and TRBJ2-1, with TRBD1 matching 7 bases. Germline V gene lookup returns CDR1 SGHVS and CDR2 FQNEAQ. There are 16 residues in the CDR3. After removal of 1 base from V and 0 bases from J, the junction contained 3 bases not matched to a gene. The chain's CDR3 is CASSLGRDSSYNEQFF. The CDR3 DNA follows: TGTGCCAGCAGCTTAGGCCGGGACAGCTCCTACAATGAGCAGTTCTTC.

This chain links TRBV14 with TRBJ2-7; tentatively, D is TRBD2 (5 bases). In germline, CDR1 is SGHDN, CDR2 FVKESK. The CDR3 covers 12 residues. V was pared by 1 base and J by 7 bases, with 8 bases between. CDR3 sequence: CASSQARGEQYF. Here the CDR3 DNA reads TGTGCCAGCAGCCAAGCCCGCGGGGAGCAGTACTTC. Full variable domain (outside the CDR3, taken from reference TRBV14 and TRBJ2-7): EAGVTQFPSHSVIEKGQTVTLRCDPISGHDNLYWYRRVMGKEIKFLLHFVKESKQDESGMPNNRFLAERTGGTYSTLKVQPAELEDSGVYFCASSQARGEQYFGPGTRLTVT.

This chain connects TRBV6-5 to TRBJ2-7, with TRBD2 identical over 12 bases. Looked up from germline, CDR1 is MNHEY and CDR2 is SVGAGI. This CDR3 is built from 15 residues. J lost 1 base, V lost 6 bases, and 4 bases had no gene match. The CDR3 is CASSPGLAGSYEQYF. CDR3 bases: TGTGCCAGCAGCCCCGGACTAGCGGGATCCTACGAGCAGTACTTC.

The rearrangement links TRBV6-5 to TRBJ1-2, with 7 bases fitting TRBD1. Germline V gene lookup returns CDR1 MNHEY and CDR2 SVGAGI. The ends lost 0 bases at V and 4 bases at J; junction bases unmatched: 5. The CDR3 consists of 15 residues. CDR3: CASSYSPGGVYGYTF. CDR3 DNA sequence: TGTGCCAGCAGTTACTCGCCAGGGGGGGTCTATGGCTACACCTTC.

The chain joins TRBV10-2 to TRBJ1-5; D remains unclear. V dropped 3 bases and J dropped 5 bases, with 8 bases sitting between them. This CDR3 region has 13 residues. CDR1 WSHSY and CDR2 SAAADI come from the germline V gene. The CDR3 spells CASSDTPYQPQHF. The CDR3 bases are TGCGCCAGCAGTGATACACCTTATCAGCCCCAGCATTTT.

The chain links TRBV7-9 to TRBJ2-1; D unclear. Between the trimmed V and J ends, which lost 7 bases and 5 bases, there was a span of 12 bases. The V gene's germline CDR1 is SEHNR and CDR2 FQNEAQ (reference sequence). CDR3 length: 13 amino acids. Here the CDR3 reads CASTKDLNNEQFF. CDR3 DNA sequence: TGTGCCAGCACCAAGGACCTAAACAATGAGCAGTTCTTC. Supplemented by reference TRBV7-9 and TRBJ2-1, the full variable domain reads DTGVSQNPRHKITKRGQNVTFRCDPISEHNRLYWYRQTLGQGPEFLTYFQNEAQLEKSRLLSDRFSAERPKGSFSTLEIQRTEQGDSAMYLCASTKDLNNEQFFGPGTRLTVL.

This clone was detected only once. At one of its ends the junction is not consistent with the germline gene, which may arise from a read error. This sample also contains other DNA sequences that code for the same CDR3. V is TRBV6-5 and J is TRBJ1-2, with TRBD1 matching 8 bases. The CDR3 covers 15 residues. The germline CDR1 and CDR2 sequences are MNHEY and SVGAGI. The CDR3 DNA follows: TGCGCCAGCAGTACCCACACTACAGGGGGGGATGGCTACACCTTC. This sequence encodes CASSTHTTGGDGYTF.

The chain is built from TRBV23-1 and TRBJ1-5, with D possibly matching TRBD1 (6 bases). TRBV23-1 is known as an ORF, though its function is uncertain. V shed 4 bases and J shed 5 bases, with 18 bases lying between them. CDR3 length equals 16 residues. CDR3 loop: CASSLITREGDQPQHF. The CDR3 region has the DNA TGCGCCAGCAGTCTTATTACCCGGGAGGGGGATCAGCCCCAGCATTTT.

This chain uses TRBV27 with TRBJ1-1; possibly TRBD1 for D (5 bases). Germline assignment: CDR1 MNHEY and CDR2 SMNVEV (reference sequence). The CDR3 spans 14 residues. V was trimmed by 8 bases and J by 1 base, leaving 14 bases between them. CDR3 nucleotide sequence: TGTGCCAGCCTCGGGGGGAGATCGAACACTGAAGCTTTCTTT. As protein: CASLGGRSNTEAFF.

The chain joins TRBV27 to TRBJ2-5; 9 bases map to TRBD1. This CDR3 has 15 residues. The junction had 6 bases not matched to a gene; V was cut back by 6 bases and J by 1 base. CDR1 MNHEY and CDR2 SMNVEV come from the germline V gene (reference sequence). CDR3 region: CASRRRDRAQETQYF. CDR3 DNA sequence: TGTGCCAGCAGACGCCGGGACAGGGCCCAAGAGACCCAGTACTTC.

This CDR3 reads CASSRRQGASTEAFF. The CDR3 coding sequence is TGTGCCAGCAGCCGAAGACAGGGGGCGAGCACTGAAGCTTTCTTT. The chain is built from TRBV7-9 and TRBJ1-1; 10 positions agree with TRBD1. V lost 5 bases to trimming and J lost 4 bases; unmatched junction nucleotides: 7. The CDR3 covers 15 residues. Per the germline V gene, CDR1 is SEHNR and CDR2 is FQNEAQ (reference sequence).

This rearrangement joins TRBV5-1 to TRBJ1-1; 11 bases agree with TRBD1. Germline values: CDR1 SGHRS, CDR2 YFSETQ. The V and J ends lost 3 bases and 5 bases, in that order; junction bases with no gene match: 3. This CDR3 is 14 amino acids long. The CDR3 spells CASSWTGGGTEAFF. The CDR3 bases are TGCGCCAGCAGCTGGACAGGGGGCGGAACTGAAGCTTTCTTT.

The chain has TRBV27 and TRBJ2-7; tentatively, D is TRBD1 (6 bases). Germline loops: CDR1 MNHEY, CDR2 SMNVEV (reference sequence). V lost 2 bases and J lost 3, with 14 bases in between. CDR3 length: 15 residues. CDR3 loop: CASSLAAGANYEQYF. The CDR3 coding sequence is TGTGCCAGCAGTTTAGCGGCAGGGGCAAACTACGAGCAGTACTTC.

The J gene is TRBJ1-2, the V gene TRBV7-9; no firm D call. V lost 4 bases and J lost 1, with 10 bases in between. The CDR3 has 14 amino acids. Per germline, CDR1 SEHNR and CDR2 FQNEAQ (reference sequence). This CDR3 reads CASSYPGVNYGYTF. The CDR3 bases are TGTGCCAGCAGCTATCCAGGAGTTAACTATGGCTACACCTTC.

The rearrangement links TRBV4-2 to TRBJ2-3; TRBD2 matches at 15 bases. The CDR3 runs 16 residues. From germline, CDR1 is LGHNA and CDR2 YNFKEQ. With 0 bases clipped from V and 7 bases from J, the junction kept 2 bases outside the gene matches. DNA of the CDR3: TGTGCCAGCAGCCAAGAGGGACTAGCGGGAGGAAATACGCAGTATTTT. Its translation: CASSQEGLAGGNTQYF.

CDR3 nucleotide sequence: TGTGCCAGCAGTTTCTTGCCGACCTACGAGCAGTACTTC. Its translation: CASSFLPTYEQYF. This chain links TRBV28 with TRBJ2-7; D gene unclear. The germline CDR1 and CDR2 sequences are MDHEN and SYDVKM. The germline V and J ends were trimmed by 3 bases and 2 bases, with 8 bases remaining between them. The CDR3 runs 13 residues.

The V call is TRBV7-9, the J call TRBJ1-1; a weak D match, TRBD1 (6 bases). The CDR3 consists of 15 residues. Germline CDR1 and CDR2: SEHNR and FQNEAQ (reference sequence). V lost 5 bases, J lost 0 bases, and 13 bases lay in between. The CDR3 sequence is CASSGKRQVNTEAFF. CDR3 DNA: TGTGCCAGCAGCGGCAAAAGACAGGTGAACACTGAAGCTTTCTTT.

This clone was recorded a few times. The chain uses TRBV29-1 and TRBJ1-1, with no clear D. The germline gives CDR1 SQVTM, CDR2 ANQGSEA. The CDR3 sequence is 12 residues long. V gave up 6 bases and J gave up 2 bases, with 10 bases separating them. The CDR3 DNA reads TGCAGCGTCCTCCCCCCAAACACTGAAGCTTTCTTT. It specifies CSVLPPNTEAFF.

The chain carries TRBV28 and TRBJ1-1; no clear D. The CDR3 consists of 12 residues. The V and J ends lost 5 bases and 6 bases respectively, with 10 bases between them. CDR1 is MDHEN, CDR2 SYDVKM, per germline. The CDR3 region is CASSSRIAEAFF. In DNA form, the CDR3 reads TGTGCCAGCAGTAGTAGGATCGCTGAAGCTTTCTTT.

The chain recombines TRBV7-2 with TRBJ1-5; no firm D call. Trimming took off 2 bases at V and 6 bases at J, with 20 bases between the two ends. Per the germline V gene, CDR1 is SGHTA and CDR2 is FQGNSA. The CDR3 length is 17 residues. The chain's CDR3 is CASSLIPRRWGGQPQHF. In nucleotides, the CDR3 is TGTGCCAGCAGCTTAATCCCGCGAAGGTGGGGAGGTCAGCCCCAGCATTTT.

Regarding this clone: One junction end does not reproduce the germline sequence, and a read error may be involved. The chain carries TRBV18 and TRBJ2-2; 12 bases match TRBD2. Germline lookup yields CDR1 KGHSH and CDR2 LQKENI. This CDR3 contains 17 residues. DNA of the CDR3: TGTGCCAGCTCCCCACGACTAGCGGGGGTGAACACCGGGGAGCTGTTTTTT. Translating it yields CASSPRLAGVNTGELFF.

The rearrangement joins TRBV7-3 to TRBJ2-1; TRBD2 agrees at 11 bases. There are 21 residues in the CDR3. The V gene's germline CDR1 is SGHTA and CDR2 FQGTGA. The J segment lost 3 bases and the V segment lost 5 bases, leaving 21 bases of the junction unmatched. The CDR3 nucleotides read TGTGCCAGCAGCCCTGAAGTAGGTCTAGCGGGAGGACCACTGGGCTACAATGAGCAGTTCTTC. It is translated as CASSPEVGLAGGPLGYNEQFF.

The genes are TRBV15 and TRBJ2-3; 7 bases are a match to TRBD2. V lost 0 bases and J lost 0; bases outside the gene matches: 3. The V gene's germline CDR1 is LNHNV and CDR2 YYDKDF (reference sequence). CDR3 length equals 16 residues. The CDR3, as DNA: TGTGCCACCAGCAGAGATGGGAGGGATAGCACAGATACGCAGTATTTT. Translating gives CATSRDGRDSTDTQYF. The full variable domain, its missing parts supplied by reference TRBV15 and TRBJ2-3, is DAMVIQNPRYQVTQFGKPVTLSCSQTLNHNVMYWYQQKSSQAPKLLFHYYDKDFNNEADTPDNFQSRRPNTSFCFLDIRSPGLGDTAMYLCATSRDGRDSTDTQYFGPGTRLTVL.